These T cell receptor beta chains were read from a single sample in a study of T-cell memory formation after mild COVID-19. TCRdb called the 5' RACE reads again in MiXCR, with one record for every CDR3 protein. The sample includes more than 450,000 distinct CDR3 sequences, roughly 18% of them seen just once. Sequencing input: PBMCs or a T cell subset sorted from them (not recorded which). These receptors were obtained from an adult woman who had mild COVID-19 (a few samples of this study predate the infection). Cell type and time point are not known. Each CDR3 is given with its conserved first and last residue. A D gene is named only where the DNA matches it firmly. The listing skips clone size in some rows; elsewhere it reads once, few, many or a size class.

v_call: TRBV12-3/TRBV12-4
d_call: TRBD1
cdr3_length: 13
j_call: TRBJ1-2
clone_size: few
cdr3_aa: CASREGTAYGYTF
cdr3_nt: TGTGCCAGCAGGGAGGGGACAGCCTATGGCTACACCTTC

v_call: TRBV6-1
d_call: .
cdr3_length: 14
j_call: TRBJ1-5
clone_size: few
cdr3_aa: CASSVRQRNQPQHF
cdr3_nt: TGTGCCAGCAGTGTTCGACAGAGAAATCAGCCCCAGCATTTT

v_call: TRBV24-1
d_call: .
cdr3_length: 16
j_call: TRBJ2-1
clone_size: few
cdr3_aa: CATSDFTTPRVDEQFF
cdr3_nt: TGTGCCACCAGTGATTTCACGACCCCCCGGGTCGATGAGCAGTTCTTC

v_call: TRBV4-1
d_call: .
cdr3_length: 14
j_call: TRBJ1-2
clone_size: .
cdr3_aa: CASSRIGVSYGYTF
cdr3_nt: TGCGCCAGCAGTAGGATCGGGGTTTCCTATGGCTACACCTTC

v_call: TRBV20-1
d_call: TRBD2
cdr3_length: 16
j_call: TRBJ2-1
clone_size: few
cdr3_aa: CSATRLAGGRYNEQFF
cdr3_nt: TGCAGTGCGACGAGACTAGCGGGAGGGCGTTACAATGAGCAGTTCTTC

v_call: TRBV20-1
d_call: TRBD1
cdr3_length: 15
j_call: TRBJ1-4
clone_size: .
cdr3_aa: CSARVRTGINEKLFF
cdr3_nt: TGCAGTGCTAGAGTACGGACAGGCATTAATGAAAAACTGTTTTTT

v_call: TRBV11-1
d_call: TRBD2
cdr3_length: 18
j_call: TRBJ2-3
clone_size: .
cdr3_aa: CASSPLGNLAGSTDTQYF
cdr3_nt: TGTGCCAGCAGCCCATTGGGGAACTTAGCGGGGAGCACAGATACGCAGTATTTT

v_call: TRBV24-1
d_call: .
cdr3_length: 16
j_call: TRBJ2-3
clone_size: .
cdr3_aa: CATSEPTTGATDTQYF
cdr3_nt: TGTGCCACCAGTGAACCCACGACCGGGGCCACAGATACGCAGTATTTT

v_call: TRBV5-6
d_call: TRBD1
cdr3_length: 17
j_call: TRBJ1-5
clone_size: .
cdr3_aa: CASSYWTGVYSNQPQHF
cdr3_nt: TGTGCCAGCAGCTATTGGACAGGGGTCTATAGCAATCAGCCCCAGCATTTT

v_call: TRBV4-2
d_call: .
cdr3_length: 13
j_call: TRBJ2-5
clone_size: many
cdr3_aa: CASSPTVEETQYF
cdr3_nt: TGTGCCAGCAGCCCGACAGTGGAAGAGACCCAGTACTTC

v_call: TRBV20-1
d_call: TRBD1
cdr3_length: 17
j_call: TRBJ2-7
clone_size: .
cdr3_aa: CSALYSGTGYSSCEQYF
cdr3_nt: TGCAGTGCTTTATATTCCGGGACAGGATACAGCTCCTGCGAGCAGTACTTC

v_call: TRBV12-3/TRBV12-4
d_call: TRBD2
cdr3_length: 15
j_call: TRBJ2-7
clone_size: few
cdr3_aa: CASSTGTSGPHEQYF
cdr3_nt: TGTGCCAGCAGTACCGGGACTAGCGGGCCCCACGAGCAGTACTTC

v_call: TRBV6-5
d_call: TRBD2
cdr3_length: 15
j_call: TRBJ2-7
clone_size: .
cdr3_aa: CASSYSGGRADEQYF
cdr3_nt: TGTGCCAGCAGTTACTCGGGCGGGAGGGCCGACGAGCAGTACTTC

v_call: TRBV10-3
d_call: .
cdr3_length: 15
j_call: TRBJ1-2
clone_size: .
cdr3_aa: CAISEPQGKNYGYTF
cdr3_nt: TGTGCCATCAGTGAGCCGCAGGGGAAGAACTATGGCTACACCTTC

v_call: TRBV6-1
d_call: .
cdr3_length: 14
j_call: TRBJ2-1
clone_size: few
cdr3_aa: CASSEGQVDNEQFF
cdr3_nt: TGTGCCAGCAGTGAAGGGCAGGTGGATAATGAGCAGTTCTTC

v_call: TRBV5-6
d_call: .
cdr3_length: 18
j_call: TRBJ2-7
clone_size: .
cdr3_aa: CASSRFWRDGTEAYEQYF
cdr3_nt: TGTGCCAGCAGCCGTTTTTGGAGAGACGGGACTGAAGCCTACGAGCAGTACTTC

v_call: TRBV15
d_call: .
cdr3_length: 14
j_call: TRBJ2-7
clone_size: few
cdr3_aa: CATSRDEGNYEQYF
cdr3_nt: TGTGCCACCAGCAGAGATGAAGGTAACTACGAGCAGTACTTC

v_call: TRBV30
d_call: .
cdr3_length: 11
j_call: TRBJ1-4
clone_size: .
cdr3_aa: CAWSLHEKLFF
cdr3_nt: TGTGCCTGGAGTCTCCATGAAAAACTGTTTTTT

v_call: TRBV20-1
d_call: TRBD2
cdr3_length: 17
j_call: TRBJ2-1
clone_size: few
cdr3_aa: CSAWGLAGLSSYNEQFF
cdr3_nt: TGCAGTGCTTGGGGACTAGCGGGGCTGAGCTCCTACAATGAGCAGTTCTTC

v_call: TRBV9
d_call: TRBD2
cdr3_length: 11
j_call: TRBJ2-1
clone_size: .
cdr3_aa: CASSERGVMFF
cdr3_nt: TGTGCCAGCAGCGAGCGGGGGGTGATGTTCTTC

v_call: TRBV7-3
d_call: .
cdr3_length: 15
j_call: TRBJ2-1
clone_size: many
cdr3_aa: CASSLDSGSYNEQFF
cdr3_nt: TGTGCCAGCAGCCTCGATAGCGGATCCTACAATGAGCAGTTCTTC

v_call: TRBV20-1
d_call: TRBD2
cdr3_length: 15
j_call: TRBJ2-5
clone_size: .
cdr3_aa: CSASSTGGPGETQYF
cdr3_nt: TGCAGTGCTAGTTCTACGGGAGGGCCGGGAGAGACCCAGTACTTC